These 23 T cell receptor beta chains came from one sample sequenced in a study of blood T cell repertoires in COVID-19. Method: immunoSEQ multiplex PCR; TCRdb's copy keeps in-frame clones and lacks some. The sample has 70,000 to 95,000 clones, 88% seen once; the top ten hold 8.1%. The sequencing sample was made of peripheral blood. Receptors originate from a woman between 65 and 79 years old with acute or convalescent COVID-19.

This chain uses TRBV11-2 with TRBJ2-3; TRBD2 aligns across 14 bases. The ends lost 4 bases at V and 2 bases at J; junction bases unmatched: 8. The CDR3 loop spans 18 amino acids. From germline, CDR1 is SGHAT and CDR2 FQNNGV. The CDR3: CASSYGTSGRGTTDTQYF. The CDR3 DNA is TGTGCCAGCAGCTATGGGACTAGCGGGAGAGGTACCACAGATACGCAGTATTTT.

The gene calls are TRBV19 and TRBJ2-6; weak D call: TRBD2 (5 bases). Trimming took 3 bases from V and 4 from J, leaving 10 bases between them. The CDR3 has 15 residues. CDR1 is LNHDA and CDR2 is SQIVND in the germline V gene (reference sequence). The CDR3 nucleotides are TGTGCCAGTAGTATTCTGCCGGGGGGGGCCAACGTCCTGACTTTC. It codes for CASSILPGGANVLTF.

The rearrangement joins TRBV19 to TRBJ2-6; 8 bases are shared with TRBD1. The CDR3 totals 19 residues. The V segment lost 5 bases and the J segment 1 base; nucleotides outside the gene matches: 13. CDR1 LNHDA and CDR2 SQIVND come from the germline V gene (reference sequence). This chain's CDR3 is CASSDGGQAADSGANVLTF. CDR3 in DNA: TGTGCCAGTAGTGATGGGGGACAGGCGGCCGATTCTGGGGCCAACGTCCTGACTTTC.

The V and J genes are TRBV12-3 or TRBV12-4 and TRBJ2-7; D perhaps matches TRBD1 (7 bases). V shed 7 bases and J shed 4 bases, with 14 bases lying between them. The CDR3 totals 13 residues. Here the CDR3 DNA reads TGTGCCAGCATCAAGACAGGGACTTACGAGCAGTACTTC. Its translation: CASIKTGTYEQYF.

The chain carries TRBV9 and TRBJ1-5; a weak D match, TRBD1 (5 bases). The CDR3 is made up of 15 amino acids. V lost 0 bases to trimming and J lost 5 bases, with 12 bases between them. Germline V gene data show CDR1 as SGDLS and CDR2 as YYNGEE. DNA for the CDR3: TGTGCCAGCAGCGTAGGACCAGGGAGGGATCAGCCCCAGCATTTT. Translating gives CASSVGPGRDQPQHF. Variable domain in full (rest from reference TRBV9 and TRBJ1-5): DSGVTQTPKHLITATGQRVTLRCSPRSGDLSVYWYQQSLDQGLQFLIQYYNGEERAKGNILERFSAQQFPDLHSELNLSSLELGDSALYFCASSVGPGRDQPQHFGDGTRLSIL.

This clone was seen more than once but under ten times. The chain uses TRBV28 and TRBJ2-1, with 8 bases fitting TRBD2. CDR1 is MDHEN and CDR2 is SYDVKM in the germline V gene. Trimming removed 2 bases from V and 5 bases from J; junction bases left unmatched: 5. The CDR3 runs 15 residues. DNA of the CDR3: TGTGCCAGCAGTTTAATTGCGGGGGGTAACAATGAGCAGTTCTTC. It encodes CASSLIAGGNNEQFF.

The chain joins TRBV28 to TRBJ2-7, with D perhaps TRBD2 (6 bases). CDR1 and CDR2 from the germline V gene are MDHEN and SYDVKM. The CDR3 is 14 residues long. V dropped 6 bases and J dropped 6 bases, with 18 bases sitting between them. CDR3 in amino acids: CASSPRGILREQYF. CDR3 nucleotide sequence: TGTGCCAGCAGCCCCCGCGGGATCCTCCGCGAGCAGTACTTC. The entire variable domain, with the rest obtained from reference TRBV28 and TRBJ2-7, is as follows: DVKVTQSSRYLVKRTGEKVFLECVQDMDHENMFWYRQDPGLGLRLIYFSYDVKMKEKGDIPEGYSVSREKKERFSLILESASTNQTSMYLCASSPRGILREQYFGPGTRLTVT.

The V call is TRBV30, the J call TRBJ1-2; no clear D. Germline V CDR1 and CDR2: GTSNPN, SVGIG (reference sequence). The CDR3 is 18 residues long. Trimming shortened V by 6 bases and J by 0 bases, and 26 bases separated the two germline ends. CDR3 residues: CACSAHPPSGSSNYGYTF. CDR3 nucleotides: TGTGCCTGTTCCGCTCACCCTCCGTCGGGGTCCTCTAACTATGGCTACACCTTC.

CDR3 nucleotide sequence: TGCGCCAGCAGCTTGGGAGGTTTTGCAGAACAGCCCCAGCATTTT. Its protein product is CASSLGGFAEQPQHF. This chain connects TRBV5-1 to TRBJ1-5, with no clear D. This CDR3 is built from 15 residues. Trimming removed 0 bases from V and 7 bases from J, with 14 bases in between. Germline CDR1 reads SGHRS; CDR2 reads YFSETQ.

The rearrangement uses TRBV6-5 and TRBJ2-3; 7 nucleotides align to TRBD1. Germline V gene lookup returns CDR1 MNHEY and CDR2 SVGAGI. V shed 0 bases, J shed 4 bases, and the junction held 7 bases outside the gene matches. This CDR3 comprises 16 residues. CDR3 region: CASSYSKRDRPDTQYF. The CDR3 nucleotides are TGTGCCAGCAGTTACTCGAAGAGGGACAGACCAGATACGCAGTATTTT.

The chain couples TRBV24-1 to TRBJ1-3, with 8 bases matching TRBD1. J lost 6 bases, V lost 3 bases, and 6 bases had no gene match. Germline V gives CDR1 KGHDR, CDR2 SFDVKD. The CDR3 is made up of 15 amino acids. CDR3 coding DNA: TGTGCCACCAGTGATACCCGGACAGGGATAAACACCATATATTTT. It translates to CATSDTRTGINTIYF.

The V and J genes are TRBV7-9 and TRBJ2-3, with 12 bases aligning to TRBD2. Germline V gives CDR1 SEHNR, CDR2 FQNEAQ (reference sequence). With V trimmed by 8 bases and J by 2 bases, 2 bases remained unmatched. The CDR3 extends over 14 amino acids. The CDR3 bases are TGTGCCAGCGGACTAGCGGGGCCCACAGATACGCAGTATTTT. Translation gives CASGLAGPTDTQYF.

V usage is TRBV19 and J usage is TRBJ1-3; 7 nucleotides agree with TRBD1. Unmatched junction bases numbered 8, after V lost 9 bases and J lost 0 bases. The CDR3 totals 15 residues. Germline loops: CDR1 LNHDA, CDR2 SQIVND (reference sequence). CDR3 amino acids: CASRQGTLSGNTIYF. The DNA of the CDR3 is TGTGCCAGCCGACAGGGCACGCTCTCTGGAAACACCATATATTTT.

The rearrangement links TRBV7-8 to TRBJ1-6, with TRBD1 identical over 9 bases. The V segment lost 5 bases and the J segment 5 bases; nucleotides outside the gene matches: 10. The CDR3 is 17 amino acids. Germline CDR1 reads SGHVS; CDR2 reads FQNEAQ. Here the CDR3 DNA reads TGTGCCAGCAGCAATAAGGGACAGGGAGGAGATAATTCACCCCTCCACTTT. Its protein product is CASSNKGQGGDNSPLHF.

The V gene is TRBV4-1, the J gene TRBJ1-1, with D maybe TRBD1 (6 bases). The length of the CDR3 is 16 residues. Germline CDR1 and CDR2: MGHRA and YSYEKL. The V gene lost 0 bases and the J gene lost 1 base, with 12 bases spanning the gap. CDR3 in amino acids: CASSQDRSRGNTEAFF. The CDR3 DNA follows: TGCGCCAGCAGCCAAGATCGGAGCAGGGGGAACACTGAAGCTTTCTTT.

Turning to this clone: The junction and the germline gene differ at one end; a read error may be behind it. The chain carries TRBV7-7 and TRBJ2-2; 13 bases align to TRBD2. The CDR3 length is 19 residues. Germline V gives CDR1 SSHAT, CDR2 FNYEAQ (reference sequence). As DNA, the CDR3 is TGTGCTAGCAGCGAGAAGACTAGCGGGGGGTACGCGAACACCGGGGAGCTGTTTTTT. Protein: CASSEKTSGGYANTGELFF. Together with reference TRBV7-7 and TRBJ2-2, the CDR3 gives the full variable domain: GAGVSQSPRYKVTKRGQDVTLRCDPISSHATLYWYQQALGQGPEFLTYFNYEAQPDKSGLPSDRFSAERPEGSISTLTIQRTEQRDSAMYRCASSEKTSGGYANTGELFFGEGSRLTVL.

This chain links TRBV4-2 with TRBJ1-2; a weak D match, TRBD1 (6 bases). Trimming removed 1 base at V and 3 bases at J, with 9 bases between. CDR1 and CDR2 (germline): LGHNA, YNFKEQ. This CDR3 is 14 amino acids long. This chain's CDR3 is CASSQAQGDYGYTF. The CDR3 bases are TGTGCCAGCAGCCAAGCACAGGGAGACTATGGCTACACCTTC.

The gene calls are TRBV24-1 and TRBJ2-1; 10 bases map to TRBD2. The CDR3 has 15 amino acids. V lost 3 bases, J lost 9 bases, and 7 bases stayed unmatched. CDR1 is KGHDR and CDR2 is SFDVKD in the germline V gene. The CDR3 coding sequence is TGTGCCACCAGTGATGGCGGAGCGGGAGGGTTTGAGCAGTTCTTC. Its translation: CATSDGGAGGFEQFF.

V gene TRBV11-2 combines with J gene TRBJ1-3, with 7 positions matching TRBD1. The CDR3 extends over 16 amino acids. Germline lookup yields CDR1 SGHAT and CDR2 FQNNGV. After removal of 3 bases from V and 3 bases from J, the junction contained 8 bases not matched to a gene. The CDR3 loop is CASSLGQPLDGNTIYF. The CDR3 DNA reads as TGTGCCAGCAGCTTGGGACAGCCCTTGGATGGAAACACCATATATTTT.

A few counts support this clone. The CDR3 loop is CASSYRDNNYGYTF. The CDR3, as DNA: TGTGCCAGCAGTTACCGGGACAACAACTATGGCTACACCTTC. V is TRBV3-1 (or the pseudogene TRBV3-2) and J is TRBJ1-2; the D gene is possibly TRBD1 (6 bases). Germline CDR1 LGHDT, CDR2 YNNKEL (reference sequence). V dropped 6 bases and J dropped 2 bases, with 13 bases sitting between them. This CDR3 is 14 amino acids long.

The genes are TRBV11-2 and TRBJ2-7; D is perhaps TRBD1 (5 bases). The CDR3 spans 13 residues. Germline V gene data show CDR1 as SGHAT and CDR2 as FQNNGV. The V gene lost 1 base and the J gene lost 7 bases, with 11 bases spanning the gap. The CDR3 protein is CASSLGTPGEQYF. The CDR3 DNA follows: TGTGCCAGCAGCTTAGGGACACCCGGGGAGCAGTACTTC.

The chain uses TRBV6-1 and TRBJ1-2, with D unclear. The CDR3 loop spans 16 amino acids. V lost 1 base to trimming and J lost 5 bases, with 17 bases between them. Per germline, CDR1 MNHNS and CDR2 SASEGT. As DNA, the CDR3 is TGTGCCAGCAGTGAAGACTATCCGCAGCCGGCGTATGGCTACACCTTC. This translates into CASSEDYPQPAYGYTF.

This clone occurred once. This chain joins TRBV4-1 and TRBJ1-5, with no clear D. Germline V gene lookup returns CDR1 MGHRA and CDR2 YSYEKL. V was shortened by 0 bases and J by 6 bases, with 9 bases between the two germline ends. The CDR3 runs to 14 residues. The CDR3 spells CASSQDSGFQPQHF. The CDR3 DNA follows: TGCGCCAGCAGCCAAGATTCGGGTTTTCAGCCCCAGCATTTT.